The rows below give T cell receptor beta chains drawn from one sample of a study of PD-1 blockade in classical Hodgkin lymphoma. TCRdb's table, derived via immunoSEQ multiplex PCR, lists solely in-frame clones and lacks some. The table records 20,000 to 30,000 clones, roughly 80% of them present only once. The starting material was peripheral blood mononuclear cells (PBMCs), obtained before the second cycle of nivolumab. These TCRs come from a human donor with classical Hodgkin lymphoma. Both conserved end residues are part of each CDR3. D genes are given only for firm matches. The size entry is marked missing in some rows and otherwise reads once, few, many or a size class.

V gene | D gene | clone size | CDR3 protein
TRBV9 | - | - | CASSVSATYEQYF
TRBV5-1 | - | - | CASSLTGKNTEAFF
TRBV9 | TRBD2 | - | CASSATSGGYNEQFF
TRBV7-2 | - | - | CASSLGQSPGYNEQFF
TRBV28 | TRBD2 | - | CASSPLGLAGTYNEQFF
TRBV11-2 | - | once | CASSYRDYEQYF
TRBV6-1 | - | - | CASIRSRGETQYF
TRBV18 | TRBD2 | few | CASSVTSGYNEQFF
TRBV4-3 | - | - | CASSQGGGDGYTF
TRBV18 | - | - | CASSPTLESDEQFF
TRBV25-1 | - | - | CASSEFAKGGSYEQYF
TRBV30 | - | - | CAWSVRGEAFF
TRBV29-1 | TRBD2 | - | CSVLAAHNEQFF
TRBV13 | - | - | CASSHPGQDTDTQYF
TRBV6-4 | - | - | CATSGRDYTIYF
TRBV4-2 | - | once | CASSQVDEGSGISYEQYF
TRBV6-5 | - | once | CASSRNYGYTF
TRBV10-3 | - | - | CAIRGSTDTQYF
TRBV29-1 | - | - | CSVGRTLLLDEQYF
TRBV9 | - | - | CASSVAGHQPQHF
TRBV6-6 | TRBD1 | - | CASSYGTGGKNTEAFF
TRBV28 | - | few | CASSFAARTNEKLFF
TRBV11-2 | TRBD1 | - | CASSLEGQGAYNEQFF
TRBV7-9 | TRBD1 | few | CASSLGQGARNEQFF
TRBV9 | - | - | CASSVVAPYTQYF
TRBV6-5 | - | - | CASSTSSLGSYEQYF
TRBV5-4 | TRBD2 | - | CASSPGLAGFQETQYF
TRBV5-6 | TRBD1 | - | CASSLPGQGTGELFF
TRBV5-1 | - | - | CASSPEGGTRAKNIQYF
TRBV11-3 | TRBD2 | - | CASSFGGRVDNEQFF
TRBV5-1 | - | - | CASSLAFADTQYF
TRBV11-2 | - | - | CASSLSRSIYRTDTQYF
TRBV9 | - | - | CASSPEGNPGEKLFF
TRBV28 | TRBD2 | - | CATNLAGATGELFF
TRBV27 | TRBD1 | - | CASSLDGQGSYEQYF
TRBV27 | - | - | CASSSLLGGAYGYTF
TRBV4-3 | TRBD2 | - | CASSQALGLGAYEQYF
TRBV9 | - | few | CASSRLQRPFEQYF
TRBV4-3 | TRBD2 | - | CASSVLAGGYEQYF
TRBV10-3 | - | - | CAISEEREVTGYTF
TRBV19 | TRBD2 | - | CASSIGTSGNTGELFF
TRBV25-1 | - | - | CASSEAGVETQYF
TRBV2 | - | once | CASSDLTGLLGELFF
TRBV6-6 | - | - | CASSYLADTQYF
TRBV9 | - | once | CASSVDMKHEQYF
TRBV11-2 | - | - | CASSQGWSATQYNEQFF
TRBV28 | TRBD2 | once | CASRPTSGITQETQYF
TRBV7-6 | - | - | CASRRQAEGIYNEQFF
TRBV5-4 | TRBD2 | - | CASSRTSGRAYEQYF
TRBV6-5 | TRBD1 | - | CASSYSRRTGRYEQYF
TRBV5-1 | - | - | CASSFQETQYF
TRBV6-5 | - | - | CASSRLGDYGYTF
TRBV29-1 | - | - | CSVGPGLGDTQYF